Listed below are T cell receptor beta chains from one sample, sequenced in a study of identical twins. Via MiXCR, TCRdb re-called the 5' RACE reads, giving one row per CDR3 protein. The sample carries 200,000 to 250,000 distinct CDR3 sequences, about 7.5% recorded once. A further study also used this sample, focusing on yellow fever vaccine responses in identical twins.

The sequencing input was CD8+ T cells sorted from blood. Receptor source: a woman aged 18-35 years in good health. CDR3s include the opening cysteine and the closing phenylalanine or tryptophan. Expanded clones are given a class, and other clones once, few, many or no size at all.

size,V,length,CDR3
many,TRBV5-1,10,CASRARPAFF
few,TRBV12-3/TRBV12-4,12,CASSSDRVTQYF
few,TRBV11-2,16,CASSPGLVVAKNIQYF
few,TRBV6-5,15,CASSYSGATMDEQFF
.,TRBV15,16,CATSLSLDRGEETQYF
many,TRBV12-3/TRBV12-4,17,CASSPWTLGVGDTEAFF
many,TRBV7-9,15,CASSEDVAGAREQYF
.,TRBV24-1,14,CATSGQTYTGELFF
few,TRBV7-9,16,CASSPTGGTRNEKLFF
.,TRBV5-6,15,CASSFGGVGTDTQYF
many,TRBV7-9,12,CASSLGSNEQFF
many,TRBV15,13,CATSRDPPGELFF
.,TRBV3-1,18,CAISLDPSGGLTTDTQYF
few,TRBV7-4,14,CASSFQVFYNEQFF
.,TRBV4-1,14,CASSPSPLGRELFF
.,TRBV5-5,15,CASSLVQGITGELFF
.,TRBV6-1,13,CASSETGRNEQFF
.,TRBV29-1,13,CSVGGGIWNEQFF
many,TRBV5-6,15,CASSLALSPNTEAFF
.,TRBV12-3/TRBV12-4,13,CASSLSGQLGYTF
few,TRBV15,16,CATSRDAQGVTYGYTF
.,TRBV25-1,14,CASRAGTGGQEQYF
.,TRBV7-6,12,CASSLASGEQYF
.,TRBV7-8,15,CASSLKGGAKETQYF
.,TRBV6-1,18,CASNLVWPGRMNTGELFF
few,TRBV3-1,15,CASSQELGQGETQYF
few,TRBV29-1,14,CSVELAVSTDTQYF
few,TRBV20-1,12,CSARDFGEEQFF
.,TRBV12-3/TRBV12-4,16,CASSSVGREDDNEQFF
many,TRBV7-9,15,CASSLGIQNTDTQYF
.,TRBV29-1,13,CSVEAPGGYGYTF
few,TRBV9,15,CASSVGWGGNTEAFF
many,TRBV2,11,CASSEVYEQYF
many,TRBV28,16,CASSTTWTGTNEKLFF
many,TRBV7-9,13,CASSMYRAETQYF
many,TRBV29-1,13,CSVTGTVNTEAFF
few,TRBV27,14,CASRGDRENSPLHF
many,TRBV27,14,CASSLDRANYGYTF
many,TRBV7-9,14,CASSSRDRVVEQYF
.,TRBV15,12,CATSNGGNTIYF
.,TRBV7-9,15,CASSRTGTGDQPQHF
many,TRBV7-6,16,CASSLGGTWESYEQYF
.,TRBV5-5,15,CASSFYDSLYNEQFF
many,TRBV27,14,CASSWGTGNTEAFF
.,TRBV20-1,14,CSAHGLAGGYEQFF
many,TRBV6-1,14,CASSGDRSNTEAFF
.,TRBV11-2,15,CASSLGTSGLNEQFF
.,TRBV5-8,11,CASSDRGAQHF
.,TRBV20-1,13,CSAMGLNTGELFF
many,TRBV20-1,16,CSARDKPAGGPRTQYF
.,TRBV14,17,CASSHRPPKRANYGYTF
.,TRBV5-5,15,CASRSPGQGTVEAFF